This entry lists 2 T cell receptor beta chains sequenced from one sample in a study of CD8+ T cells in alopecia areata. It was cDNA, reverse transcribed from extracted RNA, that served as the sequencing template. Some clones are missing from TCRdb's copy, which holds only in-frame ones; the method was immunoSEQ multiplex PCR. This table has about 110,000 clones, approximately 59% appearing once. Sequencing was carried out using CD8+ T cells sorted from blood. These receptors were obtained from a human donor in good health.

DNA of the CDR3: TGCGCCAGCAGCCAAGCTGATTTCCGGTTACTCGCAACCTACGAGCAGTACTTC. It translates to CASSQADFRLLATYEQYF. The chain has TRBV4-1 and TRBJ2-7, with unresolved D. Looked up from germline, CDR1 is MGHRA and CDR2 is YSYEKL. The CDR3 contains 18 residues. Between the trimmed V and J ends, which lost 1 base and 2 bases, there was a span of 21 bases.

The chain couples TRBV5-1 to TRBJ2-7, with D possibly matching TRBD2 (5 bases). Trimming removed 0 bases at V and 3 bases at J, with 16 bases between. The CDR3 contains 16 residues. Germline CDR1 reads SGHRS; CDR2 reads YFSETQ. In DNA form, the CDR3 reads TGCGCCAGCAGCTTGGCCGTGAGGGCCCCGGACTACGAGCAGTACTTC. Its translation is CASSLAVRAPDYEQYF.